These 11 T cell receptor beta chains originate from one sample sequenced in a study of blood T cell repertoires in COVID-19. Clones were sequenced by immunoSEQ multiplex PCR, and TCRdb holds only the in-frame ones, with some missing. Of under 150,000 clones listed, over 75% are singletons. The sequencing sample was made of peripheral blood. The receptors stem from a man aged 60-69 years with active or convalescent COVID-19.

This chain links TRBV9 with TRBJ2-3; 7 bases align to TRBD2. The germline CDR1 and CDR2 sequences are SGDLS and YYNGEE. The J segment lost 5 bases and the V segment lost 3 bases, leaving 6 bases of the junction unmatched. The CDR3 runs 14 residues. CDR3 amino acids: CASSARERVDTQYF. DNA of the CDR3: TGTGCCAGCAGCGCGCGGGAGCGCGTAGATACGCAGTATTTT.

This chain joins TRBV4-1 and TRBJ2-5; possibly TRBD2 for D (6 bases). Germline CDR1 is MGHRA and CDR2 is YSYEKL. The V gene lost 3 bases and the J gene lost 2 bases, with 19 bases spanning the gap. CDR3 length: 17 residues. This chain's CDR3 is CASSQEGWAGRQETQYF. Here the CDR3 DNA reads TGCGCCAGCAGCCAGGAGGGGTGGGCGGGACGTCAAGAGACCCAGTACTTC.

This chain connects TRBV27 to TRBJ2-7; 7 bases align to TRBD1. V was pared by 6 bases and J by 3 bases, with 11 bases of the junction left unmatched. Germline-derived CDR1 and CDR2 are MNHEY and SMNVEV (reference sequence). CDR3 length equals 15 residues. CDR3 DNA sequence: TGTGCCAGCAGCCCTAGGACAGGCGTACTCTACGAGCAGTACTTC. Residues: CASSPRTGVLYEQYF.

The chain recombines TRBV28 with TRBJ2-7; perhaps TRBD1 as D (6 bases). Germline-derived CDR1 and CDR2 are MDHEN and SYDVKM. V was shortened by 6 bases and J by 5 bases, with 14 bases between the two germline ends. This CDR3 is built from 13 residues. The CDR3 reads CASRIQGSHEQYF. CDR3 nucleotide sequence: TGTGCCAGCAGGATACAGGGTTCCCACGAGCAGTACTTC.

The chain carries TRBV3-1 (or the pseudogene TRBV3-2) and TRBJ2-3, with TRBD2 identical over 11 bases. Germline V lookup: CDR1 LGHDT, CDR2 YNNKEL (reference sequence). The CDR3 covers 17 residues. V gave up 5 bases and J gave up 4 bases; unmatched junction bases: 11. The CDR3 here is CASSEGVAGGNADTQYF. The CDR3 region has the DNA TGTGCCAGCAGCGAAGGGGTAGCGGGAGGGAACGCAGATACGCAGTATTTT.

The V call is TRBV5-1, the J call TRBJ1-1; TRBD1 aligns across 7 bases. The CDR3 length is 14 residues. The V and J ends lost 4 bases and 4 bases, in that order; junction bases with no gene match: 7. Germline CDR1 is SGHRS and CDR2 is YFSETQ. CDR3 sequence (DNA): TGCGCCAGCAGCGTCGAGGGGGCCGGCACTGAAGCTTTCTTT. Encoded protein: CASSVEGAGTEAFF.

The V call is TRBV18, the J call TRBJ1-2, with TRBD1 matching over 8 bases. V trimming: 2 bases; J trimming: 2 bases; junction bases outside the gene matches: 7. This CDR3 spans 16 amino acids. In germline, CDR1 is KGHSH, CDR2 LQKENI. The CDR3 DNA reads as TGTGCCAGCTCACCAGCAGGGGGCTGGGGGAACTATGGCTACACCTTC. It encodes CASSPAGGWGNYGYTF.

This clone has only one observation. The rearrangement links TRBV15 to TRBJ2-7; 11 nucleotides line up with TRBD2. Looked up from germline, CDR1 is LNHNV and CDR2 is YYDKDF (reference sequence). The CDR3 totals 14 residues. V shed 5 bases and J 4 bases; nucleotides not matched to a gene: 4. The DNA for the CDR3 is TGTGCCACCAGCTGGACTAGCGGGTATTACGAGCAGTACTTC. Translated: CATSWTSGYYEQYF.

The chain carries TRBV4-3 and TRBJ2-7, with 7 bases lining up with TRBD2. CDR3 length equals 14 residues. Looked up from germline, CDR1 is LGHNA and CDR2 is YSLEER. V was clipped by 4 bases and J by 6 bases; unmatched bases: 9. The CDR3, as DNA: TGCGCCAGCAGCCTTCGGGCGGGAGACTCCGAGCAGTACTTC. It codes for CASSLRAGDSEQYF.

V usage is TRBV9 and J usage is TRBJ1-1; D is undetermined. Trimming pared 3 bases from V and 5 bases from J, leaving 8 bases between. The germline gives CDR1 SGDLS, CDR2 YYNGEE. The CDR3 is 12 amino acids. DNA for the CDR3: TGTGCCAGCAGCGACGGGGAAACTGAAGCTTTCTTT. It encodes CASSDGETEAFF.

This clone occurred once. The V call is TRBV5-1, the J call TRBJ1-2, with a weak D call TRBD1 (5 bases). The CDR3 has 16 amino acids. The ends were cut back, 0 bases at V and 3 bases at J, with 15 bases in the middle. Germline V gene lookup returns CDR1 SGHRS and CDR2 YFSETQ. The CDR3 sequence is CASSLDLGGRDYGYTF. The CDR3 DNA follows: TGCGCCAGCAGCTTGGATCTCGGGGGTCGGGACTATGGCTACACCTTC.